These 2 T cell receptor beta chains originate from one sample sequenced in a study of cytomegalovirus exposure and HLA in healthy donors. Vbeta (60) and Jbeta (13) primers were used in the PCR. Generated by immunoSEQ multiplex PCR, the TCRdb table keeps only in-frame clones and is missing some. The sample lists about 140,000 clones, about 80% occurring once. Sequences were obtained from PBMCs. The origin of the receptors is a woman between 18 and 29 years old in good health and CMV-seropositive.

CDR3 residues: CASSQIGLASDTQYF. CDR3 DNA: TGCGCCAGCAGCCAAATAGGTCTAGCGTCAGATACGCAGTATTTT. The gene calls are TRBV4-1 and TRBJ2-3, with a possible D match to TRBD2 (6 bases). V was shortened by 2 bases and J by 4 bases, with 13 bases between the two germline ends. Germline CDR1 MGHRA, CDR2 YSYEKL. This CDR3 contains 15 residues.

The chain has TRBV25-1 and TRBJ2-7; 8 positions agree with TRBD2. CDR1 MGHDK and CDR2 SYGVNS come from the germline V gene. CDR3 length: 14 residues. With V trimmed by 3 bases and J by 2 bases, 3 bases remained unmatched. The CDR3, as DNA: TGTGCCAGCAGTGAGACGGGGGGGACCTACGAGCAGTACTTC. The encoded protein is CASSETGGTYEQYF.